The entry below describes one T cell receptor (beta chain). No antigen is known for it. This entry belongs to a study of T cells after posttransplantation cyclophosphamide. CDR1 and CDR2 from the germline V gene are SNHLY and FYNNEI. Deletions cut 8 bases from V and 8 bases from J, with 19 bases between. The CDR3 loop spans 14 amino acids. The protocol was immunoSEQ multiplex PCR, while the TCRdb copy is restricted to in-frame clones and leaves out a portion. Of 20,000 to 25,000 clones in the sample, 73% were seen once. Study findings and constraints: Later post-transplant blood repertoires were often dominated by donor CD8+ memory clones. TRB overlap between skin or GI tissue T cells and blood was limited.

The specimen was memory CD4+ T cells sorted from PBMCs. The sequence was obtained from a woman aged 60-70 years in good health, CMV-negative, and a related stem cell transplant donor. The V and J genes are TRBV2 and TRBJ2-1; D possibly corresponds to TRBD2 (6 bases). The CDR3, as DNA: TGTGCCAGCGGAGGGCTCTACGTGATGGATGAGCAGTTCTTC. This gives the protein CASGGLYVMDEQFF.